This TCR beta chain was recovered during a study of blood T cell repertoires in COVID-19. CDR1 PRHDT and CDR2 FYEKMQ come from the germline V gene (reference sequence). The CDR3 runs to 14 residues. V shed 8 bases, J shed 3 bases, and the junction held 7 bases outside the gene matches. Sequencing used immunoSEQ multiplex PCR; TCRdb keeps in-frame clones, though not all of them. This table has around 160,000 clones, 80% appearing once. The study counted Cohort 3 donors as recovered given two negative PCRs, clearance, or symptom resolution. The rearrangement links TRBV13 to TRBJ2-3, with 8 bases fitting TRBD1. The TCR comes from a man aged 40-49 years who had recovered from COVID-19. Sequenced input: PBMCs or T cells enriched from blood (not recorded which). The CDR3 loop is CASSIWTGTDTQYF. CDR3 coding DNA: TGTGCCAGCTCCATCTGGACAGGGACAGATACGCAGTATTTT.